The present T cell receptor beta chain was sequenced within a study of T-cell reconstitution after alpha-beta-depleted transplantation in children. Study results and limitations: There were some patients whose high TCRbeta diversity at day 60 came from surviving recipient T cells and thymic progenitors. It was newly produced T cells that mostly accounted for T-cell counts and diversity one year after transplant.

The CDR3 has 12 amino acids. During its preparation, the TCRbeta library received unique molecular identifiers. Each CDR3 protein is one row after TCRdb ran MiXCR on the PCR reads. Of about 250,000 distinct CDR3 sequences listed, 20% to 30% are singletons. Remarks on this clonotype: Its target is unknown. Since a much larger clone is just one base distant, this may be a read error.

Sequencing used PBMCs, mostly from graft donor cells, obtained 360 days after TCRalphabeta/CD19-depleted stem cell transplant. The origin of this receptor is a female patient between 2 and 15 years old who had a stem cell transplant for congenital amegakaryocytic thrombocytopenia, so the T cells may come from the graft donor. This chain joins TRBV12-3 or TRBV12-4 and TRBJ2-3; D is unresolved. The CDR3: CASSFVTDTHYF. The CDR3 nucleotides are TGTGCCAGCAGTTTTGTCACAGATACGCATTATTTT.